The rows below give T cell receptor beta chains drawn from one sample of a study of blood T cell repertoires in COVID-19. Assay used: immunoSEQ multiplex PCR; TCRdb lists only in-frame clones, some missing. The sample has approximately 330,000 clones; about 90% are singletons. The sequenced material came from peripheral blood. The source of these receptors is a woman aged 40-49 years with COVID-19, enrolled during active disease. Each CDR3 is given with its conserved first and last residue. D genes are given only for firm matches. Size is stated for part of the rows, as once, few or many counts, or as a class when the clone is expanded.

DNA	CDR3	size	V	J	D
TGTGCCAGTAGTATATCCGACAGGGGGCTTGACGAGCAGTACTTC	CASSISDRGLDEQYF	.	TRBV19	TRBJ2-7	TRBD1
TGTGCCAGCCGTCGTGGACAGGGGGCCCTCTCCTACGAGCAGTACTTC	CASRRGQGALSYEQYF	once	TRBV7-2	TRBJ2-7	TRBD1
TGTGCCAGCAGCCAACAACCCAACACCGTTACGACAGGAGGCTACACCTTC	CASSQQPNTVTTGGYTF	.	TRBV9	TRBJ1-2	.
TGTGCCAGCAGGCTGACATACGAGCAGTACTTC	CASRLTYEQYF	.	TRBV6-5	TRBJ2-7	.
TGTGCCAGCAGCTCACAGGACATTCACGAAAAACTGTTTTTT	CASSSQDIHEKLFF	.	TRBV7-9	TRBJ1-4	.
TGTGCCAGCAGCGCTGGGGACAGTAAGGGCTACACCTTC	CASSAGDSKGYTF	.	TRBV9	TRBJ1-2	TRBD1
TGTGCCAGCAGAACCCTAGCGGGAGGTCTTCAAGAGACCCAGTACTTC	CASRTLAGGLQETQYF	.	TRBV27	TRBJ2-5	TRBD2
TGCAGCGCCCTACAGGGTACCACTGAAGCTTTCTTT	CSALQGTTEAFF	.	TRBV29-1	TRBJ1-1	.
TGCGCCTGCCGGGGAAGGAACACTGAAGCTTTCTTT	CACRGRNTEAFF	.	TRBV10-1	TRBJ1-1	.
TGTGCCAGCAGCGTAGGAGGACTAGCGTTGGCCTACAATGAGCAGTTCTTC	CASSVGGLALAYNEQFF	.	TRBV9	TRBJ2-1	TRBD2
TGTGCCAGCTCACCACTAGCGGGAAGGAACGCTGAAGCTTTCTTT	CASSPLAGRNAEAFF	.	TRBV18	TRBJ1-1	.
TGTGCCAGCAGTAAGCTAGAATCCTACGAGCAGTACTTC	CASSKLESYEQYF	.	TRBV2	TRBJ2-7	.
TGTGCCAGCGGCCCTTCCTACGAGCAGTACTTC	CASGPSYEQYF	.	TRBV28	TRBJ2-7	.
TGCGCCAGCAGCCCGGGGGACGCCGGCTCTGGAAACACCATATATTTT	CASSPGDAGSGNTIYF	.	TRBV5-1	TRBJ1-3	.
TGTGCCAGCAGCTTAGGTGAGGCGGGTTACAATGAGCAGTTCTTC	CASSLGEAGYNEQFF	.	TRBV13	TRBJ2-1	.
TGTGCCAGCAGTTTGGGCCTAGCGGGAGCCGACACCGGGGAGCTGTTTTTT	CASSLGLAGADTGELFF	once	TRBV28	TRBJ2-2	TRBD2
TGTGCCAGCAGCTTTGGGACAGGCCCCGAAAAACTGTTTTTT	CASSFGTGPEKLFF	.	TRBV9	TRBJ1-4	TRBD1
TGTGCCAGCGGCCAGGGGGGCACTAATGAAAAACTGTTTTTT	CASGQGGTNEKLFF	.	TRBV28	TRBJ1-4	TRBD1
TGTGCCAGCAGTTCAAACCGCTCTTATAGGCCCCAGCATTTT	CASSSNRSYRPQHF	once	TRBV27	TRBJ1-5	.
TGTGCCAGCAGCCAAGAGTCTAGCGGGAGGGGGACCCAGTACTTC	CASSQESSGRGTQYF	.	TRBV3-1/TRBV3-2	TRBJ2-5	TRBD2
TGTGCCAGCAGCGGAACAGTCTCCTACGAGCAGTACTTC	CASSGTVSYEQYF	.	TRBV7-2	TRBJ2-7	.
TGTGCCAGTAGCGCCGGGACAGGGGCCAGGGCTAGCAATCAGCCCCAGCATTTT	CASSAGTGARASNQPQHF	.	TRBV19	TRBJ1-5	TRBD1
TGTGCCAGCACTCTGATGGGGGCGAGCGGCACTGAAGCTTTCTTT	CASTLMGASGTEAFF	.	TRBV7-9	TRBJ1-1	.
TGTGCCAGCAGCGTAGAAATCCCAGCTAGCCTCACCGGGGAGCTGTTTTTT	CASSVEIPASLTGELFF	.	TRBV9	TRBJ2-2	.
TGCGCCAGCAGCCCCAGACAGGAGACAAATTCACCCCTCCACTTT	CASSPRQETNSPLHF	.	TRBV4-3	TRBJ1-6	.
TGTGCCAGCATGAGAGGCTGGGATACGCAGTATTTT	CASMRGWDTQYF	.	TRBV2	TRBJ2-3	.
TGTGCCATCGGGGCGAGACAGGGGGCGGCGGGCTACACCTTC	CAIGARQGAAGYTF	.	TRBV10-3	TRBJ1-2	TRBD1
TGTGCCAGCAGCCCTCGGACTAGCGGGGGCGTTGAGCAGTACTTC	CASSPRTSGGVEQYF	.	TRBV7-2	TRBJ2-7	TRBD2
TGTGCCAGCAGAGCTAATCCCACCGGGGAGCTGTTTTTT	CASRANPTGELFF	.	TRBV5-4	TRBJ2-2	.
TGTGCCAGCAGGGTAGCGGGAGCCTACGAGCAGTACTTC	CASRVAGAYEQYF	.	TRBV6-5	TRBJ2-7	TRBD2
TGCGCCAGCAGCCCGGGTACCGCGAACACTGAAGCTTTCTTT	CASSPGTANTEAFF	.	TRBV5-1	TRBJ1-1	.
TGTGCCACCAGCAGACCTCCCACAGGCTATGGCTACACCTTC	CATSRPPTGYGYTF	.	TRBV15	TRBJ1-2	.
TGTGCCAGCAGCCTAATTGTAGCGGGAGATACGCAGTATTTT	CASSLIVAGDTQYF	.	TRBV5-5	TRBJ2-3	TRBD2
TGTGCCAGCAGCATACTGGGACTAGTATCTTCCTACAATGAGCAGTTCTTC	CASSILGLVSSYNEQFF	.	TRBV7-2	TRBJ2-1	TRBD2
TGTGCCAGCAGTTTATCTAGCGGGAGAAACACCGGGGAGCTGTTTTTT	CASSLSSGRNTGELFF	.	TRBV28	TRBJ2-2	TRBD2
TGTGCCAGCAGCGGCTCCCCGGGACAGCTTTCGAAGGCAACTAATGAAAAACTGTTTTTT	CASSGSPGQLSKATNEKLFF	once	TRBV5-4	TRBJ1-4	TRBD1
TGTGCCAGCAGCTTTTGGGGGCGCGCAACTAATGAAAAACTGTTTTTT	CASSFWGRATNEKLFF	.	TRBV11-2	TRBJ1-4	.
TGTGCCAGTAGTATAAGAACAGGCGGCAATCAGCCCCAGCATTTT	CASSIRTGGNQPQHF	.	TRBV19	TRBJ1-5	.
TGTGCCAGCAGCCAGACACGACCCGGAGGCTACACCTTC	CASSQTRPGGYTF	.	TRBV11-2	TRBJ1-2	.